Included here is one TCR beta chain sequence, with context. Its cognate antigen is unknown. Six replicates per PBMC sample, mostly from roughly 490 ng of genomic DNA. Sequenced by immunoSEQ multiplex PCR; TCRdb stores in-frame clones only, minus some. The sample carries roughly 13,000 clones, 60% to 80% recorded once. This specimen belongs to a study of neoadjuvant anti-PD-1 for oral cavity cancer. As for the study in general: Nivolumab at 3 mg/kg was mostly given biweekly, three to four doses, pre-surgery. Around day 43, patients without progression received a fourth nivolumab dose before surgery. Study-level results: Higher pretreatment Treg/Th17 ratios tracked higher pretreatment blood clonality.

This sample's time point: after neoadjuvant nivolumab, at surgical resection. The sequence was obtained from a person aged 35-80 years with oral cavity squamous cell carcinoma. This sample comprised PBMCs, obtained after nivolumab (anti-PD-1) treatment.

CDR3: CASSLVLGRAQRNTEAFF. CDR3 DNA: TGTGCCAGCAGCTTAGTCTTAGGGAGGGCGCAACGGAACACTGAAGCTTTCTTT. The genes are TRBV11-2 and TRBJ1-1; no clear D gene. CDR1 is SGHAT, CDR2 FQNNGV, per germline. Trimming pared 1 base from V and 1 base from J, leaving 19 bases between. The CDR3 is made up of 18 amino acids.